This T cell receptor (beta chain) was documented in a study of preoperative IRX-2 immunotherapy in early breast cancer. The CDR3 covers 19 residues. The junction had 17 bases not matched to a gene; V was cut back by 4 bases and J by 2 bases. The germline CDR1 and CDR2 sequences are SGHDN and FVKESK. Treatment described: preoperative locoregional IRX-2 cytokine immunotherapy. Preoperative locoregional IRX-2 cytokine immunotherapy was tested in the phase Ib source study. This table comes from immunoSEQ multiplex PCR, and its TCRdb copy is limited to in-frame clones, with some not included. Here the sample spans 20,000 to 30,000 clones, nearly 80% being singletons.

This chain joins TRBV14 and TRBJ1-2; 9 bases align to TRBD1. This receptor was taken from a human donor with breast cancer. Sequencing was performed on lymph node tissue, taken before IRX-2 immunotherapy. The CDR3 here is CASSRFPPGQGIQNYGYTF. DNA of the CDR3: TGTGCCAGCAGCCGATTCCCCCCGGGACAGGGCATCCAAAACTATGGCTACACCTTC.